The clone carrying this TCR beta chain was observed a handful of times. Its antigen is undetermined. Once RNA had been extracted, it was reverse transcribed into cDNA to act as the sequencing template. Method: immunoSEQ multiplex PCR; TCRdb's copy keeps in-frame clones and lacks some. The table lists tens of thousands of clones, about 74% of them singletons. This sample is part of a study of CD8+ T cells in alopecia areata. Findings and limits, study-wide: Sequenced scalp T cells also include alphabeta T cells resident in normal skin.

Germline V CDR1 and CDR2: MDHEN, SYDVKM. The V and J ends lost 5 bases and 5 bases respectively, with 10 bases between them. This CDR3 contains 13 residues. Peripheral blood and lesional scalp punch biopsies were taken from alopecia areata patients. This chain connects TRBV28 to TRBJ2-1; maybe TRBD1 (6 bases). The receptor's source is a human donor with alopecia areata. Sequencing input: NKG2D-low CD8+ T cells sorted from blood. The DNA of the CDR3 is TGTGCCAGCAGTCCCCCAGGGGACAATGAGCAGTTCTTC. Its translation is CASSPPGDNEQFF.